The 8 T cell receptor beta chains presented below share a single source sample, sequenced in a study of blood T cell repertoires in COVID-19. Data came from immunoSEQ multiplex PCR; TCRdb stores just in-frame clones and leaves some out. The sample carries fewer than 200,000 clones, 88% recorded once. Sequences were obtained from peripheral blood. The receptors shown here come from a man between 35 and 55 years old with active or convalescent COVID-19.

This clone was seen a single time. Compared with germline, one end of the junction differs, possibly owing to a read error. The chain employs TRBV27 and TRBJ2-1, with a tentative D call TRBD2 (6 bases). Germline loops: CDR1 MNHEY, CDR2 SMNVEV (reference sequence). This CDR3 has 13 residues. The CDR3 DNA is TGTGCCAGCAGTTTATCGCTCGGGGGAAGTGCGGTCTTC. This codes for CASSLSLGGSAVF.

The chain links TRBV5-8 to TRBJ2-3; 7 positions match TRBD1. The CDR3 length is 15 residues. The V and J ends lost 4 bases and 5 bases, in that order; junction bases with no gene match: 10. Germline CDR1 reads SGHTS; CDR2 reads YDEGEE. In DNA form, the CDR3 reads TGTGCCAGCAGCCAGGGACAGTTAGCCGTAGATACGCAGTATTTT. Translation: CASSQGQLAVDTQYF. Full variable domain (missing parts from reference TRBV5-8 and TRBJ2-3): EAGVTQSPTHLIKTRGQQATLRCSPISGHTSVYWYQQALGLGLQFLLWYDEGEERNRGNFPPRFSGRQFPNYSSELNVNALELEDSALYLCASSQGQLAVDTQYFGPGTRLTVL.

The chain carries TRBV11-2 and TRBJ1-5; D is possibly TRBD1 (5 bases). Per the germline V gene, CDR1 is SGHAT and CDR2 is FQNNGV. The CDR3 loop spans 16 amino acids. Trimming took 1 base from V and 6 from J, leaving 16 bases between them. CDR3 DNA sequence: TGTGCCAGCAGCTTAGCCGGTGCGGGGACCCGTCAGCCCCAGCATTTT. This sequence encodes CASSLAGAGTRQPQHF.

The rearrangement uses TRBV7-9 and TRBJ1-2, with 10 nucleotides matching TRBD1. After removal of 5 bases from V and 10 bases from J, the junction contained 10 bases not matched to a gene. Germline V gene data show CDR1 as SEHNR and CDR2 as FQNEAQ (reference sequence). This CDR3 is built from 14 residues. The CDR3: CASSQYGTGDDYTF. CDR3 sequence (DNA): TGTGCCAGCAGCCAGTACGGGACAGGGGATGACTACACCTTC.

V is TRBV29-1 and J is TRBJ1-2, with a tentative D call TRBD1 (6 bases). V lost 5 bases and J lost 0, with 22 bases in between. This CDR3 is built from 17 residues. In germline, CDR1 is SQVTM, CDR2 ANQGSEA. The CDR3 spells CSVYEPTGRAPNYGYTF. As DNA, the CDR3 is TGCAGCGTTTACGAGCCGACAGGACGTGCGCCTAACTATGGCTACACCTTC.

For the CDR3, the DNA is TGTGCCAGCAGCTTTGGGACAGCGACTTTGGCACCCCTCCACTTT. Amino acids: CASSFGTATLAPLHF. The V and J genes are TRBV11-3 and TRBJ1-6; TRBD1 agrees at 7 bases. The CDR3 sequence is 15 residues long. Germline CDR1 reads SGHNT; CDR2 reads YENEEA. With 3 bases clipped from V and 11 bases from J, the junction kept 10 bases outside the gene matches.

V usage is TRBV6-6 and J usage is TRBJ2-7, with 12 bases matching TRBD2. The CDR3 has 15 amino acids. With V trimmed by 6 bases and J by 4 bases, 7 bases remained unmatched. Germline lookup yields CDR1 MNHNY and CDR2 SVGAGI (reference sequence). The CDR3: CASSEGLAGPYEQYF. The CDR3 DNA sequence: TGTGCCAGCAGCGAAGGACTAGCGGGACCATACGAGCAGTACTTC.

The chain combines TRBV13 with TRBJ2-3, with TRBD2 identical over 9 bases. The CDR3 consists of 17 residues. CDR1 is PRHDT, CDR2 FYEKMQ, per germline (reference sequence). The junction had 4 bases not matched to a gene; V was cut back by 0 bases and J by 0 bases. Written as DNA, the CDR3 is TGTGCCAGCAGCTTAGGTCTTAGCGGGGGTAGCACAGATACGCAGTATTTT. As protein: CASSLGLSGGSTDTQYF.